What follows are 2 T cell receptor beta chains derived from one specimen sequenced in a study of cytomegalovirus exposure and HLA in healthy donors. Amplification used 60 Vbeta primers and 13 Jbeta primers. Sequencing was performed with immunoSEQ multiplex PCR; in TCRdb, only in-frame clones are kept and a portion is missing. The ten most abundant clones cover under 3.5% of a sample with 95,000 to 150,000 clones. The specimen sequenced was PBMCs. These receptors originate from a man aged 30 to 45 in good health and CMV-seronegative.

The chain carries TRBV19 and TRBJ2-1; tentatively, D is TRBD1 (6 bases). Germline CDR1 reads LNHDA; CDR2 reads SQIVND (reference sequence). The CDR3 runs 13 residues. Trimming left V 4 bases short and J 3 bases short, with 7 bases between. The CDR3 DNA reads TGTGCCAGTAGTACGGACAGCTACAATGAGCAGTTCTTC. Its protein product is CASSTDSYNEQFF. Complete variable domain (other parts from reference TRBV19 and TRBJ2-1): DGGITQSPKYLFRKEGQNVTLSCEQNLNHDAMYWYRQDPGQGLRLIYYSQIVNDFQKGDIAEGYSVSREKKESFPLTVTSAQKNPTAFYLCASSTDSYNEQFFGPGTRLTVL.

The chain links TRBV4-3 to TRBJ2-1; 14 nucleotides line up with TRBD2. The junction had 9 bases not matched to a gene; V was cut back by 4 bases and J by 7 bases. This CDR3 has 17 amino acids. In germline, CDR1 is LGHNA, CDR2 YSLEER. The CDR3: CASSLGLAGGPFNEQFF. In nucleotides, the CDR3 is TGCGCCAGCAGCCTTGGACTAGCGGGAGGTCCCTTTAATGAGCAGTTCTTC.